This paragraph covers one T cell receptor beta chain sequence. Its recognized antigen is unknown. Base qualities are not provided; no much larger clone lies one nucleotide away. CD8 naive samples were CD45RO-negative cells positively selected for CCR7, giving a CD45RA+CCR7+ population that excluded TemRA cells. Healthy HIV-negative adults with no recently reported acute infections or vaccinations were included as donors. Only Caucasian adults living in Nashville, Tennessee, USA were represented among the donors. After blood collection by leukapheresis, PBMCs were isolated using Ficoll-Histopaque density gradient centrifugation and then cryopreserved in the vapor phase of liquid nitrogen. Analytical flow cytometry was used to check the purity and quantity of each magnetically sorted T cell population. Genomic DNA was isolated from every sorted fraction and measured by UV absorbance on a Nanodrop 2000c.

TCR CDR3 regions were amplified from genomic DNA by multiplex PCR using the deep immunoSEQ assay. Extracted genomic DNA from each cell subset was spread evenly across all wells of several immunoSEQ 96-well plates, with each plate serving as a replicate. For sorted subsets, 150 to 250 ng of genomic DNA, equivalent to 25,000 to 35,000 T cell genomes, went into each replicate PCR. The purified libraries were quantified using a Qubit 3.0 fluorometer, sized with a Bioanalyzer 2100, and then quantified again using the KAPA Library Quantification kit. Every immunoSEQ 96-well plate was sequenced on a separate single-read 150-cycle Illumina NextSeq 550 flow cell. In the paper's pipeline: The immunoSEQ output contained only junctional sequences without quality scores, so filtering could not match that applied to full-length reads. Sequences were annotated with PyIR, a Python wrapper for IgBLAST v1.9, using IMGT germline references to assign V/J genes and CDR3. Reads were removed for weak V/J assignments (E-value above 1e-6), missing CDR3, stop codons, out-of-frame junctions, or ambiguous translated residues. V3J clonotypes were defined as sequences sharing an identical inferred V gene, J gene, and CDR3 amino acid sequence. The percentage overlap between two repertoires was calculated by dividing the number of shared unique clonotypes by the size of the smaller repertoire. Repertoire richness was assessed with RTK rarefaction, the Chao1 estimator, and Recon v2.1 estimates of unobserved clonotypes. Generation probabilities for all TCRbeta clonotypes obtained by the gDNA method from a handful of donors were computed using OLGA. TCRdb mirrors the immuneACCESS table, restricted to in-frame sequences. Some clones are absent from its copies; in checked studies, under half trace to an unresolved V gene, and the reason for the others is unknown. That table is the source of V, J and clone size, and D and trimming were worked out from the DNA. The sample profile shows about 2 million clones; approximately 94% of them were found once. More than 0.95% of the sample lies in the top ten.

This specimen belongs to a study of shared clonotypes between healthy human individuals (dated by TCRdb to the early 2020s). Describing the broader study: The cohort comprised a couple of women and a few men aged 18 to 49 years. Each donor's leukapheresis produced roughly between roughly 0.85 and 9 billion PBMCs. For each donor, CD4 naive and CD4 memory were each given three plates, CD8 naive was given two plates, and CD8 memory was given one plate. To increase sequencing depth and limit assay-specific biases, TCR repertoire library preparation and sequencing were carried out by different laboratories using diverse techniques. To estimate repertoire size and how much clonotypes are shared between individuals, the study performed deep sequencing of blood TCR repertoires from a few healthy adults.

Including the terminal cysteine and phenylalanine, the CDR3 comprises 19 residues. The only DNA kept is the CDR3, 57 bases in frame from the first base. For this chain, trimming is 1 base at the V end and 6 bases at the J end, and the number of junction bases without a gene match is 20. Via the germline V gene (reference sequence), CDR1 is SEHNR and CDR2 FQNEAQ. Study-level results and caveats: Naive subsets generally had larger estimated clonotype richness than memory subsets. Higher generation probabilities were observed for clonotypes shared by all four sorted-subset donors than for non-shared clonotypes. Because the study included only a small number of donors, the genetic and exposure-history diversity represented was limited. Rarefaction of sorted-subset datasets indicated incomplete sequencing despite the large sequencing depth. Based on pairwise subsampling, the degree of clonotype sharing among donors was expected to be affected by sequencing depth. Sampling was limited to blood, and TCR repertoires in tissue likely differ from TCR repertoires in blood. Sharing across several donors was observed for 4.5% to 6.5% of naive CD4, about 3.2% of naive CD8, 2% to 2.5% of memory CD4, and approximately 0.41% of memory CD8 clonotypes.

The TCR was taken from a man between 18 and 35 years old in good health. Recombination joined TRBV7-9 with TRBJ1-2; TRBD1 fits 7 bases in the junction. The sequencing sample was made of naive CD8+ T cells sorted from blood. This specimen's cell subset or site label, per the study, means: CD45RA+CCR7+. The CDR3 region reads CASSLGITGAGYPLDGYTF. The DNA sequence follows: TGTGCCAGCAGCTTAGGGATAACAGGGGCAGGCTACCCATTAGATGGCTACACCTTC.